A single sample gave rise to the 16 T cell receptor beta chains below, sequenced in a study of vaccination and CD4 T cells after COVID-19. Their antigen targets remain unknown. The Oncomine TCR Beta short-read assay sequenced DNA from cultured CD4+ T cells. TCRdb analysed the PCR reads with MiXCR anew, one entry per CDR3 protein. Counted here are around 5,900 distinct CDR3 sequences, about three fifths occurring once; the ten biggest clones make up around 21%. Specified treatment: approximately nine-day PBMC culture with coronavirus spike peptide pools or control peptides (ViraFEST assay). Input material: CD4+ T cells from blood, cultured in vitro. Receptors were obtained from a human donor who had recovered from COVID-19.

In nucleotides, the CDR3 is TGTGCCATCAGGGGGACAGGAGAGAACACTGAAGCTTTCTTT. It translates to CAIRGTGENTEAFF. V is TRBV10-3 and J is TRBJ1-1, with 8 bases fitting TRBD1. The CDR3 length is 14 residues. J gave up 1 base and V 6 bases, and 4 bases lay outside the gene matches. The V gene's germline CDR1 is ENHRY and CDR2 SYGVKD.

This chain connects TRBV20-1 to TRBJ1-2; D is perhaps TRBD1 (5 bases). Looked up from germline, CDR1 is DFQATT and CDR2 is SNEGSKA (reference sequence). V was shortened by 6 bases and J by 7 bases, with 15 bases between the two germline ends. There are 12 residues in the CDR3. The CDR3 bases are TGCAGTGCGGGGGTAGGGGAGGGTGGCTACACCTTC. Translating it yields CSAGVGEGGYTF.

The DNA for the CDR3 is TGTGCCAGCAGTGAAACCAGGGAAAGCTACGAGCAGTACTTC. This codes for CASSETRESYEQYF. The V call is TRBV2, the J call TRBJ2-7, with a weak D call TRBD1 (5 bases). Trimming took 2 bases from V and 3 from J, leaving 11 bases between them. CDR1 is SNHLY and CDR2 is FYNNEI in the germline V gene. The CDR3 consists of 14 residues.

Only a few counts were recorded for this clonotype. This CDR3 reads CASSRGPKVATNEKLFF. The CDR3, as DNA: TGTGCCAGCAGCCGGGGACCTAAGGTCGCAACTAATGAAAAACTGTTTTTT. The chain joins TRBV7-6 to TRBJ1-4; TRBD1 might be the D (5 bases). The germline V gene encodes CDR1 SGHVS and CDR2 FNYEAQ. The CDR3 runs to 17 residues. Trimming cost V 5 bases and J 0 bases, with 16 bases left between them.

The CDR3 sequence is CASSFRQAGLSGANVLTF. CDR3 in DNA: TGTGCCAGCAGTTTTAGACAGGCCGGGCTCTCTGGGGCCAACGTCCTGACTTTC. V gene TRBV27 combines with J gene TRBJ2-6; weak D call: TRBD1 (6 bases). Germline V CDR1 and CDR2: MNHEY, SMNVEV (reference sequence). This CDR3 is built from 18 residues. V lost 3 bases and J lost 0, with 15 bases in between. The variable domain in full, with the rest retrieved from reference TRBV27 and TRBJ2-6, is EAQVTQNPRYLITVTGKKLTVTCSQNMNHEYMSWYRQDPGLGLRQIYYSMNVEVTDKGDVPEGYKVSRKEKRNFPLILESPSPNQTSLYFCASSFRQAGLSGANVLTFGAGSRLTVL.

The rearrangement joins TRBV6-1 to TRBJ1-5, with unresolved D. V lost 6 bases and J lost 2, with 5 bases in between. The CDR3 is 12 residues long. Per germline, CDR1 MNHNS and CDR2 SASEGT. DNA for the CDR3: TGTGCCAGCAGAGAGGGCAATCAGCCCCAGCATTTT. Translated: CASREGNQPQHF.

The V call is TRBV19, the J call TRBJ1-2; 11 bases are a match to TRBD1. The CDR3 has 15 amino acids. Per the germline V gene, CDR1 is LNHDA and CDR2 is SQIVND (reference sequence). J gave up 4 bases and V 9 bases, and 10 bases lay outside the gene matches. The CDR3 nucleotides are TGTGCCAGCCTGAAACCGGGACAGGGGGTCTATGGCTACACCTTC. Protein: CASLKPGQGVYGYTF. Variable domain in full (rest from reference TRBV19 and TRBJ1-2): DGGITQSPKYLFRKEGQNVTLSCEQNLNHDAMYWYRQDPGQGLRLIYYSQIVNDFQKGDIAEGYSVSREKKESFPLTVTSAQKNPTAFYLCASLKPGQGVYGYTFGSGTRLTVV.

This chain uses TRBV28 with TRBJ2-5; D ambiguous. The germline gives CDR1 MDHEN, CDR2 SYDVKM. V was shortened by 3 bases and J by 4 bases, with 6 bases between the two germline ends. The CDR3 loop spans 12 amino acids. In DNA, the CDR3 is TGTGCCAGCAGTTTTTTCGGAGAGACCCAGTACTTC. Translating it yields CASSFFGETQYF.

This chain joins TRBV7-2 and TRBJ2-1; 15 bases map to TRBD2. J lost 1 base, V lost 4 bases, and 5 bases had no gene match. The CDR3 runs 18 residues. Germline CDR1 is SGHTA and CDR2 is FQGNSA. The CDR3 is CASSSGTSGGLSYNEQFF. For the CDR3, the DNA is TGTGCCAGCAGCTCCGGGACTAGCGGGGGGCTTTCCTACAATGAGCAGTTCTTC.

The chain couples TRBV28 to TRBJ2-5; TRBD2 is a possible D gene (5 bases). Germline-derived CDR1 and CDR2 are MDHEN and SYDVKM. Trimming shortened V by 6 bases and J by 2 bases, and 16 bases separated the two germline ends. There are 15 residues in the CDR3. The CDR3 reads CASSPRGFGQETQYF. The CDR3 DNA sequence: TGTGCCAGCAGCCCCCGGGGATTCGGGCAAGAGACCCAGTACTTC.

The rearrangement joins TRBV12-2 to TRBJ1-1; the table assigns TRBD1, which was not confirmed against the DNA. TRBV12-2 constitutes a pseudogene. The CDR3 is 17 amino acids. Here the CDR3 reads CASRRGTVPRGNTEAFF. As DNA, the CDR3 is TGTGCAAGTCGCCGAGGGACAGTCCCACGGGGGAACACTGAAGCTTTCTTT.

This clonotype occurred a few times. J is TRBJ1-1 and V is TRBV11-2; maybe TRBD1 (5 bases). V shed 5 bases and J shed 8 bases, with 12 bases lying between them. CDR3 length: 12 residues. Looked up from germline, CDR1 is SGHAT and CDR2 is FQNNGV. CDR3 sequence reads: CASSPWTPEAFF. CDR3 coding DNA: TGTGCCAGCAGCCCCTGGACACCCGAAGCTTTCTTT.

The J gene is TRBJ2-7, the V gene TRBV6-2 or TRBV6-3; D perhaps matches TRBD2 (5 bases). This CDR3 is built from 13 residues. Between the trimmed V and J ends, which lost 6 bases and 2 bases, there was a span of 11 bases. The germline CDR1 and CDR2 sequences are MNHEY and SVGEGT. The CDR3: CASSLAFTYEQYF. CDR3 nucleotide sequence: TGTGCCAGCAGCCTAGCATTCACCTACGAGCAGTACTTC.

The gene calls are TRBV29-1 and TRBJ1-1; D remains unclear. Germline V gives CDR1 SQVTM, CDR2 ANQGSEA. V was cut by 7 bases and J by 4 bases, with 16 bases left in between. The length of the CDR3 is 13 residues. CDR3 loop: CSAIGSGGTEAFF. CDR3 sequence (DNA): TGCAGCGCGATAGGGAGTGGCGGCACTGAAGCTTTCTTT.

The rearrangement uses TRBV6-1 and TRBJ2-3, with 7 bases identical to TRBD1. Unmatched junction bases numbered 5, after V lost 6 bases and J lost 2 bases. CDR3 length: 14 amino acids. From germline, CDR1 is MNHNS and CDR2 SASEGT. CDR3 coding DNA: TGTGCCAGCAGACGGGGACAGACCACAGATACGCAGTATTTT. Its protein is CASRRGQTTDTQYF.

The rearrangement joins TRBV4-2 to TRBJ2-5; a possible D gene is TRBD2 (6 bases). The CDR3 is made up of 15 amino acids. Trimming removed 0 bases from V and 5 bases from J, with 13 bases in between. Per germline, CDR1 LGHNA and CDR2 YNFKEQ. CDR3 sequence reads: CASSQEGGIGETQYF. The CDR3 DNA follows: TGTGCCAGCAGCCAAGAAGGCGGGATAGGGGAGACCCAGTACTTC.